This is a list of T cell receptor beta chains from one sample in a study of blood T cell repertoires in COVID-19. Libraries were prepared by immunoSEQ multiplex PCR; TCRdb keeps only in-frame clonotypes and omits some of them. The table shows 180,000 or so clones, with approximately 89% occurring only once. Sequenced input: PBMCs or T cells enriched from blood (not recorded which). The receptors were gathered from a man aged 40-55 years who had recovered from COVID-19. Both conserved end residues are part of each CDR3. A D gene is named only where the DNA matches it firmly. Clone size is given for some rows only: seen once, a few or many times, or a class if the clone is expanded.

abundance | d_gene | j_gene | v_gene | CDR3aa | CDR3nt
- | - | TRBJ2-1 | TRBV29-1 | CSVRVGGEQFF | TGCAGCGTTCGGGTGGGTGGTGAGCAGTTCTTC
- | - | TRBJ2-7 | TRBV9 | CASGRGDNSYEQYF | TGTGCCAGCGGGAGGGGGGACAACTCCTACGAGCAGTACTTC
- | - | TRBJ1-2 | TRBV19 | CASSIRGYGYTF | TGTGCCAGTAGTATCCGAGGCTATGGCTACACCTTC
- | - | TRBJ1-5 | TRBV27 | CASTGIRAISNQPQHF | TGTGCCAGCACCGGGATTCGGGCCATTAGCAATCAGCCCCAGCATTTT
medium-sized | - | TRBJ1-1 | TRBV7-9 | CASSLEARDTEAFF | TGTGCCAGCAGCTTAGAGGCCAGGGACACTGAAGCTTTCTTT
- | TRBD1 | TRBJ1-2 | TRBV12-3/TRBV12-4 | CASSWDRLALYTF | TGTGCCAGCAGTTGGGACAGGTTGGCTCTCTACACCTTC
- | - | TRBJ2-3 | TRBV3-1/TRBV3-2 | CATSKGGPAPDTQYF | TGTGCCACCTCCAAGGGGGGGCCGGCGCCGGATACGCAGTATTTT
- | - | TRBJ1-1 | TRBV28 | CASSSGGTEAFF | TGTGCCAGCTCATCGGGAGGCACTGAAGCTTTCTTT
- | TRBD1 | TRBJ2-7 | TRBV14 | CASSPSGQGVYEQYF | TGTGCCAGCAGTCCTTCGGGACAGGGGGTTTACGAGCAGTACTTC
- | TRBD1 | TRBJ1-1 | TRBV7-3 | CASQPGTGRGEAFF | TGTGCCAGCCAACCCGGGACAGGGAGAGGCGAAGCTTTCTTT
- | - | TRBJ1-5 | TRBV29-1 | CSVATGINQPQHF | TGCAGCGTGGCAACAGGGATCAATCAGCCCCAGCATTTT
once | TRBD1 | TRBJ1-2 | TRBV27 | CASSRKGGHYGYTF | TGTGCCAGCAGTAGAAAAGGGGGCCACTATGGCTACACCTTC
- | - | TRBJ1-5 | TRBV30 | CAWSARQWNQPQHF | TGTGCCTGGAGTGCGCGACAGTGGAATCAGCCCCAGCATTTT
- | - | TRBJ2-6 | TRBV5-1 | CASSLAGGGANVLTF | TGCGCCAGCAGCTTGGCAGGTGGAGGGGCCAACGTCCTGACTTTC
few | TRBD1 | TRBJ2-4 | TRBV28 | CASSFAGTGSLQYF | TGTGCCAGCAGTTTTGCCGGGACAGGGTCTCTTCAGTACTTC
- | - | TRBJ1-1 | TRBV21-1 | CASSNFHRDSDTEAFF | TGTGCCAGCAGCAACTTCCACCGGGACAGCGACACTGAAGCTTTCTTT
- | TRBD1 | TRBJ1-5 | TRBV15 | CATSRDRGQQPQHF | TGTGCCACCAGCCGGGACAGGGGGCAGCAGCCCCAGCATTTT
- | TRBD1 | TRBJ1-5 | TRBV27 | CASSTRDREVQPQHF | TGTGCCAGCAGTACCCGGGACAGGGAGGTTCAGCCCCAGCATTTT
- | TRBD1 | TRBJ1-1 | TRBV12-5 | CASGFGTGATEAFF | TGTGCTAGTGGTTTTGGGACAGGGGCAACTGAAGCTTTCTTT
- | - | TRBJ2-7 | TRBV20-1 | CSARVTGPEYF | TGCAGTGCTAGAGTTACAGGGCCTGAGTACTTC
- | TRBD1 | TRBJ2-2 | TRBV19 | CASSTTGTRTGELFF | TGTGCCAGTAGTACGACAGGGACGAGAACCGGGGAGCTGTTTTTT
- | - | TRBJ1-2 | TRBV29-1 | CSVEPSGVTRGYTF | TGCAGCGTTGAACCCTCAGGGGTAACGCGGGGCTACACCTTC
- | TRBD2 | TRBJ2-2 | TRBV2 | CASSETGLAGETGELFF | TGTGCCAGCAGTGAGACGGGACTAGCGGGAGAAACCGGGGAGCTGTTTTTT
- | - | TRBJ2-5 | TRBV18 | CASSPSRGETQYF | TGTGCCAGCTCACCAAGCAGGGGTGAGACCCAGTACTTC
- | - | TRBJ2-7 | TRBV19 | CASSASGVQGSYEQYF | TGTGCCAGTAGTGCGTCAGGGGTCCAAGGCTCCTACGAGCAGTACTTC
- | TRBD1 | TRBJ2-7 | TRBV5-1 | CASSLQTGPYEQYF | TGCGCCAGCAGCTTACAGACAGGGCCCTACGAGCAGTACTTC
- | - | TRBJ2-3 | TRBV27 | CASSLGPPGTQYF | TGTGCCAGCAGTTTAGGTCCCCCGGGGACGCAGTATTTT
- | - | TRBJ2-1 | TRBV19 | CASSLTHPPGYNEQFF | TGTGCCAGTAGCCTTACTCACCCCCCGGGTTACAATGAGCAGTTCTTC
- | - | TRBJ1-3 | TRBV5-1 | CASSLGSGSGNTIYF | TGCGCCAGCAGCTTGGGCAGTGGCTCTGGAAACACCATATATTTT
few | TRBD1 | TRBJ1-4 | TRBV7-8 | CASSSGTATVEKLFF | TGTGCCAGCAGCTCAGGGACAGCGACGGTCGAAAAACTGTTTTTT
- | TRBD2 | TRBJ2-5 | TRBV6-5 | CASSLAGGGETQYF | TGTGCCAGCAGTCTAGCGGGGGGCGGGGAGACCCAGTACTTC
- | - | TRBJ2-2 | TRBV5-4 | CASSLVAGPNTGELFF | TGTGCCAGCAGCTTGGTTGCAGGCCCGAACACCGGGGAGCTGTTTTTT
- | TRBD1 | TRBJ1-2 | TRBV7-7 | CASSCRNRGPFYGYTF | TGTGCTAGCAGCTGTAGGAACAGGGGACCATTCTATGGCTACACCTTC
- | - | TRBJ2-6 | TRBV5-5 | CASSAIPGSGANVLTF | TGTGCCAGCAGCGCAATCCCAGGGTCAGGGGCCAACGTCCTGACTTTC
- | - | TRBJ1-5 | TRBV6-5 | CASSQQWGDQPQHF | TGTGCCAGCAGTCAGCAGTGGGGGGATCAGCCCCAGCATTTT
- | - | TRBJ1-6 | TRBV30 | CAWSVSRVVSPLHF | TGTGCCTGGAGTGTATCCAGGGTTGTTTCACCCCTCCACTTT
once | - | TRBJ1-2 | TRBV6-1 | CASSEGPQGSVGYTF | TGTGCCAGCAGTGAAGGCCCTCAGGGCTCGGTTGGCTACACCTTC
few | TRBD1 | TRBJ1-5 | TRBV6-6 | CASSFSNDRGDQPQHF | TGTGCCAGCAGTTTCTCCAACGACAGGGGGGATCAGCCCCAGCATTTT
- | - | TRBJ2-6 | TRBV27 | CASSPIPQGGANVLTF | TGTGCCAGCTCGCCAATTCCCCAGGGTGGGGCCAACGTCCTGACTTTC
- | TRBD1 | TRBJ1-5 | TRBV19 | CAASSTGGPQPQHF | TGTGCCGCCTCGTCGACAGGGGGCCCTCAGCCCCAGCATTTT
- | TRBD2 | TRBJ2-7 | TRBV12-5 | CASALGGSKDEQYF | TGTGCTAGTGCCTTGGGGGGGAGCAAAGACGAGCAGTACTTC
- | TRBD1 | TRBJ2-2 | TRBV19 | CASSRQGAWTGELFF | TGTGCCAGCTCCAGACAGGGGGCATGGACCGGGGAGCTGTTTTTT
- | - | TRBJ1-2 | TRBV13 | CASSSGTPEGYGYTF | TGTGCCAGCAGCTCGGGGACTCCGGAGGGCTATGGCTACACCTTC
- | - | TRBJ1-1 | TRBV27 | CASSLSGLSEAFF | TGTGCCAGCAGTTTATCGGGGCTCTCTGAAGCTTTCTTT
- | - | TRBJ1-6 | TRBV7-6 | CASSLEPPLEVGSYNSPLHF | TGTGCCAGCAGCTTAGAACCTCCGTTAGAGGTCGGGTCCTATAATTCACCCCTCCACTTT
- | - | TRBJ1-4 | TRBV6-1 | CASSEGQGSTNEKLFF | TGTGCCAGCAGTGAAGGGCAGGGTTCAACTAATGAAAAACTGTTTTTT
- | - | TRBJ2-5 | TRBV5-1 | CASSSTVQETQYF | TGCGCCAGCAGCTCAACAGTACAAGAGACCCAGTACTTC